Presented here are 14 T cell receptor beta chains from one specimen sequenced in a study of T cell repertoires in cytomegalovirus infection. TCRdb ran MiXCR on the reads and lists one entry per CDR3 protein. The sample carries some 250,000 distinct CDR3 sequences, roughly 9% recorded once. The sample was PBMCs. These receptors were obtained from a human donor in good health (CMV status not recorded). Some clones in this sample may be carry-over from other donors' samples.

This clonotype occurred many times. The rearrangement joins TRBV7-2 to TRBJ1-3; tentatively, D is TRBD1 (6 bases). CDR3 length equals 16 residues. The V end was cut by 0 bases, the J end by 4 bases, with 13 bases between. Germline V gene sequence: CDR1 SGHTA, CDR2 FQGNSA. The CDR3 protein is CASSLAPTGEGNTIYF. CDR3 DNA sequence: TGTGCCAGCAGCTTAGCGCCGACAGGAGAAGGAAACACCATATATTTT.

The V gene is TRBV5-4, the J gene TRBJ2-7; TRBD1 might be the D (7 bases). The CDR3 contains 16 residues. V lost 4 bases, J lost 0 bases, and 17 bases lay in between. Germline-derived CDR1 and CDR2 are SGHNT and YYREEE (reference sequence). The CDR3 sequence: CASSGGTEPSSYEQYF. Here the CDR3 DNA reads TGTGCCAGCAGCGGCGGGACAGAACCCAGCTCCTACGAGCAGTACTTC.

This clonotype was recorded at least ten times. The rearrangement links TRBV7-2 to TRBJ2-1; 7 nucleotides match TRBD2. The CDR3 loop spans 16 amino acids. V shed 1 base and J 3 bases; nucleotides not matched to a gene: 6. In germline, CDR1 is SGHTA, CDR2 FQGNSA. CDR3 region: CASSLGGGAIYNEQFF. The CDR3 nucleotides read TGTGCCAGCAGCTTAGGGGGGGGAGCGATCTACAATGAGCAGTTCTTC.

In this sample, this clonotype turned up many times. The CDR3 reads CASSGQGDTQYF. The CDR3 DNA is TGTGCCAGCAGTGGACAGGGAGATACGCAGTATTTT. The V and J genes are TRBV28 and TRBJ2-3; TRBD1 matches at 8 bases. This CDR3 contains 12 residues. Trimming at V came to 5 bases and at J to 5 bases, leaving 0 bases not matched to a gene. Germline assignment: CDR1 MDHEN and CDR2 SYDVKM.

J is TRBJ2-3 and V is TRBV12-5; 7 nucleotides match TRBD1. Trimming at V came to 2 bases and at J to 6 bases, leaving 11 bases not matched to a gene. The length of the CDR3 is 16 residues. CDR1 is LGHNT, CDR2 FRNRAP, per germline. CDR3 nucleotide sequence: TGTGCTAGTGGTTTGCCGATAATGACAGGGTCCGATACGCAGTATTTT. Its protein product is CASGLPIMTGSDTQYF.

This clonotype was counted many times. V and J are TRBV7-4 and TRBJ1-6, with 9 bases aligning to TRBD1. Germline lookup yields CDR1 SGHVT and CDR2 SQSDAQ. The V gene end was trimmed by 5 bases and the J gene end by 4 bases; junction bases not matched to a gene: 6. CDR3 size: 16 residues. CDR3 in DNA: TGTGCCAGCAGCAAGTGGACAGGGGAATATAATTCACCCCTCCACTTT. This gives the protein CASSKWTGEYNSPLHF. Supplemented by reference TRBV7-4 and TRBJ1-6, the full variable domain reads GAGVSQSPRYKVAKRGRDVALRCDSISGHVTLYWYRQTLGQGSEVLTYSQSDAQRDKSGRPSGRFSAERPERSVSTLKIQRTEQGDSAVYLCASSKWTGEYNSPLHFGNGTRLTVT.

This clonotype was found many times. The chain employs TRBV2 and TRBJ1-2; a weak D match, TRBD1 (6 bases). Germline V CDR1 and CDR2: SNHLY, FYNNEI. The CDR3 has 13 amino acids. Trimming left V 5 bases short and J 3 bases short, with 10 bases between. CDR3 DNA: TGTGCCAGCAGTCCGGACAGTTACTATGGCTACACCTTC. As protein: CASSPDSYYGYTF.

This clonotype was counted a few times. J is TRBJ1-6 and V is TRBV6-5; 8 bases line up with TRBD1. Germline CDR1 reads MNHEY; CDR2 reads SVGAGI. CDR3 length: 14 residues. Trimming took 6 bases from V and 4 from J; bases not matched to a gene: 2. CDR3 nucleotide sequence: TGTGCCAGCAGGGACAGGGTTTATAATTCACCCCTCCACTTT. Translating it yields CASRDRVYNSPLHF.

The chain is built from TRBV7-6 and TRBJ1-6; the D gene is possibly TRBD1 (6 bases). V was cut by 5 bases and J by 7 bases, with 15 bases left in between. CDR3 size: 15 residues. Germline V gene sequence: CDR1 SGHVS, CDR2 FNYEAQ. As DNA, the CDR3 is TGTGCCAGCAGCCGCACAGGGCCTTCGAATTCACCCCTCCACTTT. It codes for CASSRTGPSNSPLHF.

This clonotype was detected ten times or more. This CDR3 reads CASSADNTNTGELFF. The CDR3 coding sequence is TGTGCCAGCAGCGCGGACAACACGAACACCGGGGAGCTGTTTTTT. This chain joins TRBV11-2 and TRBJ2-2; D might be TRBD1 (5 bases). The V end lost 5 bases, the J end lost 0 bases, and 10 bases lay between the germline ends. CDR1 is SGHAT, CDR2 FQNNGV, per germline. This CDR3 has 15 amino acids.

The V and J genes are TRBV11-1 and TRBJ2-5; 7 bases align to TRBD1. The J segment lost 7 bases and the V segment lost 5 bases, leaving 4 bases of the junction unmatched. This CDR3 region has 12 residues. CDR1 and CDR2 from the germline V gene are SGHAT and FQDESV (reference sequence). CDR3 amino acids: CASSPQGRTQYF. In nucleotides, the CDR3 is TGTGCCAGCAGCCCACAGGGGAGGACCCAGTACTTC.

This sequence joins TRBV28 and TRBJ2-5; the D gene is possibly TRBD1 (5 bases). Germline V gives CDR1 MDHEN, CDR2 SYDVKM. Trimming stripped 6 bases from V and 9 bases from J, with 11 bases between. This CDR3 is built from 11 residues. Here the CDR3 DNA reads TGTGCCAGCAGGATGGACAACGCCCAGTACTTC. The encoded protein is CASRMDNAQYF.

This clonotype has just a few counts. V usage is TRBV19 and J usage is TRBJ2-3, with D uncertain. Germline V lookup: CDR1 LNHDA, CDR2 SQIVND (reference sequence). V shed 7 bases and J shed 1 base, with 6 bases lying between them. This CDR3 is 12 amino acids long. In DNA form, the CDR3 reads TGTGCCAGTAAAGCTCGCACAGATACGCAGTATTTT. Translated: CASKARTDTQYF.

This clonotype appeared many times. This chain joins TRBV7-2 and TRBJ2-1; D gene uncertain. Trimming shortened V by 5 bases and J by 5 bases, and 16 bases separated the two germline ends. Germline V lookup: CDR1 SGHTA, CDR2 FQGNSA. The CDR3 is 15 amino acids. The CDR3, as DNA: TGTGCCAGCAGCCCCGGGTGGGGTGGGAACAATGAGCAGTTCTTC. It translates to CASSPGWGGNNEQFF.